This note documents a single T cell receptor (beta chain) sequence. This clonotype was recorded many times. Its cognate antigen has yet to be identified. The sample holds no much larger clone one base away, and base qualities are not on file. The library was made by multiplex PCR. This sample was sequenced with an Illumina HiSeq 4000. iRepertoire HTBI primers and Arm-PCR amplification of CDR3 regions were used to construct TCR beta libraries. PCR products were gel purified before sequencing. The authors' pipeline ran thus. Gene usage analysis of CDR3 amino acid clonotypes relied on the roughly 60 TRBV and about 13 TRBJ segments identified across samples. COPE and FqMerger were used to merge the filtered high-quality paired reads into contigs. BLAST was used to align contigs to IMGT TRBV, TRBD and TRBJ reference genes, and CDR3 was defined according to IMGT. Highly expanded clones were defined as clonotypes with a frequency above 0.1%. Repertoire diversity was measured by Shannon entropy, and V-J evenness by the Gini coefficient. Public clonotypes were defined as clonotypes shared by more than one individual. The public reads were reanalyzed by TCRdb: fastp trimming at Q25, MiXCR alignment, in-frame beta chains only. Each entry merges the rows of one CDR3 protein and shows their most common DNA and genes. The V and J calls reflect TCRdb's pipeline rather than the authors' work. The sample table shows 400,000 to 550,000 distinct CDR3 sequences, and 15% are seen once. The ten most abundant clones make up around 17% of the sample.

This entry is derived from a study of regulatory T cells in long-lasting Graves disease (dated by TCRdb to the early 2020s). Broadly, across the study: Patients with newly diagnosed Graves' disease had been on antithyroid drugs for under 3 months. The study was conducted in China and was registered as a clinical trial. A total of about 33 samples underwent TCR sequencing: around 13 from persistent and around 20 from newly diagnosed Graves' disease patients. Patients with persistent Graves' disease were compared with patients with newly diagnosed Graves' disease using TCR sequencing and RNA sequencing of peripheral blood.

The time point label, read with the paper, signifies: newly diagnosed GD, antithyroid drugs for less than 3 months. RNA was extracted from PBMCs in TRIzol for both TCR sequencing and RNA sequencing. The diagnosis of Graves' disease was made according to American Thyroid Association guidelines. Patients were recruited from an endocrinology department in Xi'an, China. Each patient gave around 9 milliliters of peripheral blood, collected in an EDTA anticoagulant tube. Ficoll Paque Plus density gradient separation was used to isolate PBMCs, and no further T cell sorting was done. An Agilent 2100 Bioanalyzer and agarose gel were used to assess RNA quality, and a NanoDrop 2000 was used to measure RNA concentration. Results and caveats for the whole study, not just this receptor: TRBV28, TRBJ1-2 and TRBJ2-5 were preferentially used in persistent disease, while TRBV20-1 and TRBJ2-1 were favored in newly diagnosed disease. Because the primary lesion, thyroid tissue, could not be accessed, the study looked at peripheral blood alone. Only the TCR beta chain was sequenced and analyzed. A larger number of public clonotypes was shared among persistent patients (around 2,700) than among newly diagnosed patients (roughly 930). The authors acknowledged the small sample size as a limitation that may reduce accuracy. Compared with newly diagnosed patients, patients with persistent Graves' disease had lower TCR Shannon entropy and fewer highly expanded clones, which suggests clonal expansion.

CDR1 and CDR2, looked up from the germline V gene, are SGHTA and FQGTGA. The germline ends are 11 bases apart after V is trimmed by 4 bases and J by 4 bases. The CDR3 sequence holds 14 residues, the cysteine and phenylalanine included. Only CDR3 DNA remains: 42 bases, in frame from the first base. These sequences were also reported in another study, on T cells in Graves' hyperthyroidism and ophthalmopathy. That second publication adds: Stable Graves' hyperthyroidism was defined as the absence of progression to ophthalmopathy over 18 months of follow-up. Hyperthyroidism patients were newly diagnosed, with disease duration under 2 months, and aged 18 to 65 years. The study excluded patients with uncontrolled infections, other autoimmune diseases, pregnancy or lactation. Clinical symptoms, serum thyroxine and TRAb, thyroid ultrasound, and orbital computed tomography formed the basis for the diagnoses. A first-round RT-PCR of the TCR CDR3 used the HTBI primer set with the Qiagen OneStep RT-PCR kit. Blood samples also contained most of the expanded thyroid clonotypes (frequency above 0.001), which suggests that blood repertoires may reflect thyroid immune responses. In cross-validation, a model built on a 13 V-J signature told ophthalmopathy apart from stable hyperthyroidism with 85% to 90% sensitivity and roughly 82% specificity, and in testing the same model reached 80%/75%. In validation, the model predicted progression to ophthalmopathy with approximately 71% sensitivity and 72.22% specificity, a median of 6.5 months before onset. A discovery cohort of roughly 96 patients, about 44 with Graves' ophthalmopathy and under 60 with stable Graves' hyperthyroidism, was used to find distinguishing TCR V-J signatures. Prospective prediction of ophthalmopathy was tested in an independent validation cohort of about 19 hyperthyroidism patients and approximately 17 patients who later progressed to ophthalmopathy. For training and testing, the 100 or so patients in the discovery cohort were randomly divided in a 7:3 ratio. In addition, the study compared T-cell repertoires in thyroid tissue and in blood from five or six Graves' hyperthyroidism patients. Following sampling, methimazole starting at 30 mg daily was given to hyperthyroidism patients, and high-dose intravenous methylprednisolone was given to ophthalmopathy patients. Libraries were constructed in a second round of multiplex PCR, after which size selection and purification were performed. The libraries were sequenced on an Illumina HiSeq2000 using paired-end 100 bp reads. SOAPnuke was used to process the raw data, with reads discarded if the reads contained adapters or uncalled bases, had a mean Phred below 15, or lacked an exact constant-primer or identifier match. COPE v1.2.5 was used to merge high-quality paired reads, and clonotypes were defined as unique nucleotide sequences. MiTCR v1.1 was used to align clonotypes to the IMGT TRBV, TRBD and TRBJ reference segments. The analysis was restricted to V-J combinations with a frequency above 0.0001, which together covered 99% to 99.2% of the repertoires. The TCS score was defined as the ratio of F50 (clonal expansion) to E x V (chaos), calculated using BLOSUM62-based TCRdist between CDR3 peptides within each V-J. Welch's t-statistics and random forest reduced around 550 V-J features to about 13, which were used in a naive Bayes classifier (R e1071). No statistical method was used to fix the sample size in advance, and group allocation was not hidden from the investigators. According to the paper, TCR Vbeta CDR3 sequencing was carried out on about 140 peripheral blood samples, which came from 40 to 45 ophthalmopathy, under 80 hyperthyroidism and approximately 17 progressor patients.

Sequenced here: peripheral blood mononuclear cells (PBMCs), sampled at new diagnosis, from a patient treated with antithyroid drugs. The sequence joins TRBV7-3 to TRBJ2-4; the D segment cannot be called with confidence. The clonotype was recovered from a woman in her twenties or thirties with Graves disease. Donor details come from another sample of the same person, matched by shared clones. CDR3 reads: CASSSVVPKNIQYF. At the DNA level, the sequence is TGTGCCAGCAGCTCGGTTGTCCCGAAAAACATTCAGTACTTC.